One sample yielded the 22 T cell receptor beta chains listed below, sequenced in a study of technical replicates of blood from a handful of donors. Profiled with immunoSEQ multiplex PCR; TCRdb holds only in-frame clones, not every one. In the table there are approximately 82,000 clones, about 89% of which are singletons. The source material was T cells isolated from PBMCs. Source of these receptors: a human donor in good health.

This clone was detected once. The chain has TRBV4-1 and TRBJ2-1; TRBD2 aligns across 13 bases. The J segment lost 7 bases and the V segment lost 1 base, leaving 7 bases of the junction unmatched. Germline CDR1 and CDR2: MGHRA and YSYEKL. This CDR3 is built from 17 residues. The CDR3 nucleotides are TGCGCCAGCAGCCAAGTTTCACTAGCGGGAGGGGGGAATGAGCAGTTCTTC. Residues: CASSQVSLAGGGNEQFF.

This clone came up a few times. The V and J genes are TRBV6-4 and TRBJ2-2; 9 bases match TRBD1. The CDR3 extends over 16 amino acids. Germline CDR1 reads MRHNA; CDR2 reads SNTAGT. The V gene end was trimmed by 0 bases and the J gene end by 5 bases; junction bases not matched to a gene: 4. The CDR3: CASSDSTGGNTGELFF. CDR3 in DNA: TGTGCCAGCAGTGACTCAACAGGGGGCAATACCGGGGAGCTGTTTTTT.

The chain employs TRBV5-4 and TRBJ1-2; 9 bases line up with TRBD1. The germline CDR1 and CDR2 sequences are SGHNT and YYREEE (reference sequence). Trimming at V came to 4 bases and at J to 3 bases, leaving 7 bases not matched to a gene. This CDR3 spans 15 amino acids. In DNA, the CDR3 is TGTGCCAGCAGCCGTCACAGGGGGCGTCACTATGGCTACACCTTC. Translating gives CASSRHRGRHYGYTF.

The chain uses TRBV7-3 and TRBJ1-1; D not certain. This CDR3 has 13 residues. V was cut by 5 bases and J by 12 bases, with 19 bases left in between. Looked up from germline, CDR1 is SGHTA and CDR2 is FQGTGA. The CDR3 nucleotides are TGTGCCAGCAGCCCCCCGACACCATTAAGGCCTTTCTTT. This encodes CASSPPTPLRPFF.

This clone was detected only once. The chain joins TRBV5-1 to TRBJ2-2, with D possibly matching TRBD2 (6 bases). Germline CDR1 SGHRS, CDR2 YFSETQ. The CDR3 covers 14 residues. Trimming removed 2 bases from V and 5 bases from J, with 10 bases in between. The CDR3 nucleotides read TGCGCCAGCAGCTTAGAACGGGGGACCGGGGAGCTGTTTTTT. It is translated as CASSLERGTGELFF.

The CDR3 protein is CASSVRQGGNQPQHF. The CDR3 DNA is TGTGCCAGCAGCGTTCGACAGGGAGGAAATCAGCCCCAGCATTTT. The rearrangement joins TRBV7-8 to TRBJ1-5; 7 bases align to TRBD1. The CDR3 is 15 amino acids. Germline V lookup: CDR1 SGHVS, CDR2 FQNEAQ. With 5 bases clipped from V and 4 bases from J, the junction kept 8 bases outside the gene matches.

This clone appeared once. The chain recombines TRBV5-6 with TRBJ1-1, with TRBD1 matching 7 bases. Germline CDR1 reads SGHDT; CDR2 reads YYEEEE. V trimming: 4 bases; J trimming: 10 bases; junction bases outside the gene matches: 7. The CDR3 extends over 12 amino acids. The CDR3 sequence: CASSTDRVRAFF. In DNA, the CDR3 is TGTGCCAGCAGCACCGACAGGGTAAGAGCTTTCTTT.

The chain links TRBV19 to TRBJ2-7; 11 bases match TRBD2. Germline V gene sequence: CDR1 LNHDA, CDR2 SQIVND (reference sequence). CDR3 size: 16 residues. The V segment lost 1 base and the J segment 3 bases; nucleotides outside the gene matches: 5. CDR3 in DNA: TGTGCCAGTAGTATAGCCGGGACTAGCGGCTTCTACGAGCAGTACTTC. Translation: CASSIAGTSGFYEQYF.

The chain joins TRBV15 to TRBJ2-1, with 7 positions matching TRBD2. The CDR3 is made up of 17 amino acids. In germline, CDR1 is LNHNV, CDR2 YYDKDF (reference sequence). Trimming cost V 0 bases and J 7 bases; bases outside gene matches: 12. The CDR3 protein is CATSRDPWAGVGNEQFF. The CDR3 DNA reads TGTGCCACCAGCAGAGATCCTTGGGCGGGAGTAGGTAATGAGCAGTTCTTC.

The chain carries TRBV4-1 and TRBJ2-7; 8 nucleotides align to TRBD1. With V trimmed by 0 bases and J by 2 bases, 3 bases remained unmatched. CDR1 is MGHRA and CDR2 is YSYEKL in the germline V gene. The CDR3 spans 15 residues. CDR3 region: CASSQEGTGTYEQYF. DNA of the CDR3: TGCGCCAGCAGCCAAGAGGGGACAGGAACCTACGAGCAGTACTTC.

This rearrangement joins TRBV7-2 to TRBJ1-5, with D tentatively TRBD1 (5 bases). The CDR3 loop spans 13 amino acids. Germline V gene data show CDR1 as SGHTA and CDR2 as FQGNSA. V was shortened by 2 bases and J by 4 bases, with 6 bases between the two germline ends. The CDR3 DNA sequence: TGTGCCAGCAGCTTACAGGGAAATCAGCCCCAGCATTTT. This gives the protein CASSLQGNQPQHF.

CDR3 sequence: CASSLGHTGLAFF. The CDR3 DNA follows: TGTGCCAGCAGCTTGGGACATACAGGGTTGGCTTTCTTT. The V call is TRBV7-6, the J call TRBJ1-1; weak D call: TRBD1 (6 bases). Germline values: CDR1 SGHVS, CDR2 FNYEAQ. The V and J ends lost 3 bases and 11 bases respectively, with 16 bases between them. This CDR3 comprises 13 residues.

This clone showed up just once. This chain connects TRBV28 to TRBJ2-2, with 7 nucleotides matching TRBD1. Germline CDR1 reads MDHEN; CDR2 reads SYDVKM. V dropped 4 bases and J dropped 5; count of bases not matched to a gene: 7. This CDR3 spans 15 amino acids. CDR3 amino acids: CASSSLKGATGELFF. CDR3 coding DNA: TGTGCCAGCAGTTCCCTTAAGGGGGCGACCGGGGAGCTGTTTTTT.

The DNA of the CDR3 is TGTGCCTGGAGTGTACAGGGGGCCTACAATCAGCCCCAGCATTTT. Amino acids: CAWSVQGAYNQPQHF. The chain combines TRBV30 with TRBJ1-5, with TRBD1 identical over 9 bases. Germline values: CDR1 GTSNPN, CDR2 SVGIG (reference sequence). Trimming cost V 0 bases and J 3 bases; bases outside gene matches: 3. The CDR3 is 15 amino acids.

DNA for the CDR3: TGTGCCAGCAGCTTAGATAGTTTAGGACAGGGGGCGTATGAGCAGTTCTTC. This codes for CASSLDSLGQGAYEQFF. V and J are TRBV11-3 and TRBJ2-1; the match to TRBD1 covers 11 bases. V trimming: 0 bases; J trimming: 8 bases; junction bases outside the gene matches: 9. The CDR3 is 17 residues long. The germline V gene has CDR1 SGHNT and CDR2 YENEEA.

The rearrangement uses TRBV27 and TRBJ1-2, with D tentatively TRBD1 (5 bases). This CDR3 contains 15 residues. Trimming cost V 3 bases and J 5 bases, with 16 bases left between them. From germline, CDR1 is MNHEY and CDR2 SMNVEV (reference sequence). In DNA form, the CDR3 reads TGTGCCAGCAGTTTGGTCTACGATGGGGGGTATGGCTACACCTTC. It is translated as CASSLVYDGGYGYTF.

The chain is built from TRBV7-9 and TRBJ2-2; 11 nucleotides agree with TRBD2. Germline lookup yields CDR1 SEHNR and CDR2 FQNEAQ (reference sequence). V was pared by 5 bases and J by 5 bases, with 4 bases of the junction left unmatched. This CDR3 is 15 amino acids long. DNA for the CDR3: TGTGCCAGCAGCCCCGGACTAGCGGGTACCGGGGAGCTGTTTTTT. This sequence encodes CASSPGLAGTGELFF.

This rearrangement joins TRBV29-1 to TRBJ2-7; 12 nucleotides agree with TRBD2. The CDR3 consists of 15 residues. Germline assignment: CDR1 SQVTM and CDR2 ANQGSEA. Trimming at V came to 4 bases and at J to 0 bases, leaving 4 bases not matched to a gene. The CDR3 DNA is TGCAGCGTTGGAGGACTAGCGGGGAGCTCCTACGAGCAGTACTTC. As protein: CSVGGLAGSSYEQYF.

V usage is TRBV7-2 and J usage is TRBJ1-5, with 10 bases fitting TRBD1. CDR1 and CDR2 (germline): SGHTA, FQGNSA. This CDR3 has 16 amino acids. The trim removed 5 bases at V and 3 bases at J, leaving 7 bases unmatched. The CDR3 loop is CASSPPGTGVNQPQHF. The CDR3 nucleotides are TGTGCCAGCAGCCCGCCCGGGACAGGGGTCAATCAGCCCCAGCATTTT.

The CDR3 region is CASSIWTGTTNEKLFF. The CDR3 coding sequence is TGTGCCAGCAGCATTTGGACAGGGACAACTAATGAAAAACTGTTTTTT. The rearrangement joins TRBV11-2 to TRBJ1-4; 8 bases fit TRBD1. The CDR3 is 16 residues long. The germline gives CDR1 SGHAT, CDR2 FQNNGV. Trimming cost V 5 bases and J 0 bases; bases outside gene matches: 5.

The V call is TRBV5-8, the J call TRBJ1-6, with a weak D call TRBD1 (5 bases). The CDR3 length is 14 residues. Deletions cut 0 bases from V and 10 bases from J, with 11 bases between. Germline V CDR1 and CDR2: SGHTS, YDEGEE. CDR3 amino acids: CASSLVQGTSPLHF. The CDR3 nucleotides are TGTGCCAGCAGCTTGGTGCAGGGAACCTCACCCCTCCACTTT.

V usage is TRBV27 and J usage is TRBJ2-4, with a possible D match to TRBD2 (6 bases). Germline V gene lookup returns CDR1 MNHEY and CDR2 SMNVEV (reference sequence). The CDR3 extends over 13 amino acids. Trimming took off 3 bases at V and 6 bases at J, with 9 bases between the two ends. For the CDR3, the DNA is TGTGCCAGCAGTTTGGGGGGAGCAAACATTCAGTACTTC. Its translation is CASSLGGANIQYF.